These 29 T cell receptor beta chains originate from one sample sequenced in a study of blood T cell repertoires in COVID-19. TCRdb's table, derived via immunoSEQ multiplex PCR, lists solely in-frame clones and lacks some. Of some 97,000 clones detected, 80% appear once; the ten largest clones hold 9.5% to 13%. The sample taken for sequencing was peripheral blood. These TCRs come from a woman in her seventies with acute or convalescent COVID-19.

This clone has just one count. The CDR3 DNA is TGTGCCAGCAGCTCCTGGACAGGAAGCGGGGAGCTGTTTTTT. This translates into CASSSWTGSGELFF. The V gene is TRBV7-2, the J gene TRBJ2-2, with 7 bases identical to TRBD1. Trimming took 4 bases from V and 7 from J; bases not matched to a gene: 6. The CDR3 is made up of 14 amino acids. Germline V gives CDR1 SGHTA, CDR2 FQGNSA.

This clone was seen only a few times. V and J are TRBV2 and TRBJ2-7; 7 positions match TRBD2. With 10 bases clipped from V and 3 bases from J, the junction kept 9 bases outside the gene matches. CDR3 length equals 13 residues. Germline V gene data show CDR1 as SNHLY and CDR2 as FYNNEI. CDR3 nucleotides: TGTGCCACCCTAGCGGCAGAATTCTACGAGCAGTACGTC. It encodes CATLAAEFYEQYV.

This clone was recorded only once. V and J are TRBV2 and TRBJ1-2, with D unclear. CDR3 length: 13 amino acids. Germline values: CDR1 SNHLY, CDR2 FYNNEI. V lost 6 bases, J lost 0 bases, and 8 bases lay in between. The DNA of the CDR3 is TGTGCCAGCAGGCCCGACTCTAACTATGGCTACACCTTC. It yields the protein CASRPDSNYGYTF.

About this clone itself: At one end the junction does not follow the germline gene, possibly because of a read error. The chain uses TRBV30 and TRBJ1-1, with TRBD1 as a possible D gene (5 bases). The CDR3 has 13 amino acids. Germline V gene lookup returns CDR1 GTSNPN and CDR2 SVGIG (reference sequence). As DNA, the CDR3 is TGTGCCCGGAGCAGGGAGGAGAACACTGAAGCTTTCTTT. Protein product: CARSREENTEAFF.

The chain links TRBV4-1 to TRBJ1-5; tentatively, D is TRBD1 (5 bases). Trimming took 4 bases from V and 5 from J, leaving 12 bases between them. This CDR3 contains 14 residues. Germline lookup yields CDR1 MGHRA and CDR2 YSYEKL. For the CDR3, the DNA is TGCGCCAGCAGCCCCGGCGGGGGGGATCAGCCCCAGCATTTT. This encodes CASSPGGGDQPQHF.

The rearrangement uses TRBV3-1 (or the pseudogene TRBV3-2) and TRBJ1-1; D unclear. Germline CDR1 LGHDT, CDR2 YNNKEL (reference sequence). The CDR3 contains 14 residues. Between the trimmed V and J ends, which lost 0 bases and 2 bases, there was a span of 7 bases. The CDR3 DNA reads TGTGCCAGCAGCCAAGACGGTATAAACACTGAAGCTTTCTTT. This translates into CASSQDGINTEAFF.

A note on this clone: A clone one base away is much larger, so this may be a read error. This sample includes further DNA sequences coding for the same CDR3. The chain has TRBV11-2 and TRBJ1-2; D is perhaps TRBD1 (5 bases). The CDR3 is 13 residues long. CDR1 is SGHAT and CDR2 is FQNNGV in the germline V gene. Deletions cut 1 base from V and 2 bases from J, with 5 bases between. This chain's CDR3 is CASSLAGNYGYTF. CDR3 nucleotide sequence: TGTGCCAGCAGCTTAGCAGGGAACTATGGCTACACCTTC.

The chain couples TRBV5-1 to TRBJ1-1, with 8 positions matching TRBD1. CDR3 length equals 14 residues. Germline-derived CDR1 and CDR2 are SGHRS and YFSETQ. Trimming removed 0 bases from V and 8 bases from J; junction bases left unmatched: 6. This CDR3 is CASSLAGQGAEAFF. As DNA, the CDR3 is TGCGCCAGCAGCTTGGCAGGGCAGGGGGCAGAAGCTTTCTTT. The full variable domain, its missing parts supplied by reference TRBV5-1 and TRBJ1-1, is KAGVTQTPRYLIKTRGQQVTLSCSPISGHRSVSWYQQTPGQGLQFLFEYFSETQRNKGNFPGRFSGRQFSNSRSEMNVSTLELGDSALYLCASSLAGQGAEAFFGQGTRLTVV.

This clone was found once. The rearrangement uses TRBV2 and TRBJ1-5; 8 bases map to TRBD1. The CDR3 extends over 14 amino acids. J was trimmed by 6 bases and V by 3 bases; bases with no gene match: 4. CDR1 and CDR2 (germline): SNHLY, FYNNEI. CDR3 sequence reads: CASSDQGASQPQHF. The CDR3, as DNA: TGTGCCAGCAGTGACCAGGGGGCGAGTCAGCCCCAGCATTTT. Together with reference TRBV2 and TRBJ1-5, the CDR3 gives the full variable domain: EPEVTQTPSHQVTQMGQEVILRCVPISNHLYFYWYRQILGQKVEFLVSFYNNEISEKSEIFDDQFSVERPDGSNFTLKIRSTKLEDSAMYFCASSDQGASQPQHFGDGTRLSIL.

The CDR3, as DNA: TGTGCCAGCAGCTTACTGGCAGGCGGGGGGACTGAAGCTTTCTTT. It codes for CASSLLAGGGTEAFF. The chain recombines TRBV11-2 with TRBJ1-1; tentative D call: TRBD1 (5 bases). The germline CDR1 and CDR2 sequences are SGHAT and FQNNGV. V gave up 2 bases and J gave up 5 bases, with 15 bases separating them. The CDR3 is made up of 15 amino acids.

V and J are TRBV19 and TRBJ1-2; D is possibly TRBD1 (6 bases). The CDR3 spans 13 residues. V lost 5 bases and J lost 6, with 13 bases in between. Germline values: CDR1 LNHDA, CDR2 SQIVND (reference sequence). The CDR3 nucleotides are TGTGCCAGTAGTTTACAGGGTGGTGATGGCTACACCTTC. It encodes CASSLQGGDGYTF.

The chain combines TRBV5-1 with TRBJ1-1; D possibly corresponds to TRBD1 (6 bases). The CDR3 extends over 14 amino acids. From germline, CDR1 is SGHRS and CDR2 YFSETQ. The V and J ends lost 1 base and 10 bases respectively, with 17 bases between them. The DNA for the CDR3 is TGCGCCAGCAGCTTGCGGACAGATGCCGGTGGAGCTTTCTTT. It is translated as CASSLRTDAGGAFF.

The rearrangement uses TRBV28 and TRBJ1-2; D not resolved. The V end lost 6 bases, the J end lost 0 bases, and 8 bases lay between the germline ends. Per the germline V gene, CDR1 is MDHEN and CDR2 is SYDVKM. The CDR3 totals 13 residues. CDR3 sequence: CASRTRANYGYTF. CDR3 bases: TGTGCCAGCAGGACTCGGGCTAACTATGGCTACACCTTC.

This clone has more than one count but fewer than ten. This chain joins TRBV19 and TRBJ1-5; D is ambiguous. The length of the CDR3 is 14 residues. CDR1 and CDR2 from the germline V gene are LNHDA and SQIVND (reference sequence). V lost 3 bases and J 0 bases, leaving 6 bases between the germline ends. CDR3 residues: CASSMRASNQPQHF. The CDR3 coding sequence is TGTGCCAGTAGTATGCGGGCTAGCAATCAGCCCCAGCATTTT. The full variable domain, rest sourced from reference TRBV19 and TRBJ1-5, is DGGITQSPKYLFRKEGQNVTLSCEQNLNHDAMYWYRQDPGQGLRLIYYSQIVNDFQKGDIAEGYSVSREKKESFPLTVTSAQKNPTAFYLCASSMRASNQPQHFGDGTRLSIL.

The V and J genes are TRBV7-9 and TRBJ2-5, with a weak D call TRBD2 (6 bases). Germline CDR1 SEHNR, CDR2 FQNEAQ (reference sequence). The V gene lost 5 bases and the J gene lost 4 bases, with 14 bases spanning the gap. The CDR3 runs to 14 residues. CDR3 sequence: CASSPRSGVETQYF. The CDR3 region has the DNA TGTGCCAGCAGCCCCCGGTCGGGGGTAGAGACCCAGTACTTC.

The chain uses TRBV2 and TRBJ2-3, with TRBD2 matching 8 bases. The V segment lost 11 bases and the J segment 4 bases; nucleotides outside the gene matches: 17. CDR1 is SNHLY and CDR2 is FYNNEI in the germline V gene. The CDR3 contains 16 residues. The CDR3 DNA is TGTGCCTCTCGGGTAGGACTAGCAGTGTCAGCAGATACGCAGTATTTT. This gives the protein CASRVGLAVSADTQYF.

This rearrangement joins TRBV7-3 to TRBJ2-3, with TRBD2 matching over 7 bases. Per the germline V gene, CDR1 is SGHTA and CDR2 is FQGTGA. The CDR3 is 15 amino acids. The V gene end was trimmed by 3 bases and the J gene end by 2 bases; junction bases not matched to a gene: 5. CDR3 amino acids: CASSFARGTTDTQYF. The CDR3 nucleotides are TGTGCCAGCAGCTTCGCGCGGGGGACCACAGATACGCAGTATTTT. Variable domain in full (rest from reference TRBV7-3 and TRBJ2-3): GAGVSQTPSNKVTEKGKYVELRCDPISGHTALYWYRQSLGQGPEFLIYFQGTGAADDSGLPNDRFFAVRPEGSVSTLKIQRTERGDSAVYLCASSFARGTTDTQYFGPGTRLTVL.

V usage is TRBV6-6 and J usage is TRBJ1-1; TRBD1 is a possible D gene (6 bases). CDR3 length: 14 residues. Trimming took 2 bases from V and 1 from J, leaving 8 bases between them. The germline V gene has CDR1 MNHNY and CDR2 SVGAGI (reference sequence). The CDR3 sequence: CASSYDRRNTEAFF. The DNA for the CDR3 is TGTGCCAGCAGTTACGACAGGAGGAACACTGAAGCTTTCTTT.

V gene TRBV7-2 combines with J gene TRBJ1-3; D uncertain. The V gene's germline CDR1 is SGHTA and CDR2 FQGNSA. V was shortened by 5 bases and J by 0 bases, with 8 bases between the two germline ends. CDR3 size: 14 residues. The CDR3 bases are TGTGCCAGCAGCCCCCGTAGCTCTGGAAACACCATATATTTT. Its translation: CASSPRSSGNTIYF.

This clone was picked up a small number of times. The chain combines TRBV4-1 with TRBJ2-7; a weak D match, TRBD2 (6 bases). V was trimmed by 4 bases and J by 3 bases, leaving 10 bases between them. Germline V gene sequence: CDR1 MGHRA, CDR2 YSYEKL. This CDR3 region has 13 residues. The CDR3 DNA reads as TGCGCCAGCAGCCCAGTCGGGAGCTACGAGCAGTACTTC. Encoded protein: CASSPVGSYEQYF.

A few counts support this clone. Here the CDR3 DNA reads TGTGCCAGCAGTTCCTCCGGGACTAGCGGTTGGCAGCAGTTCTTC. Translated, it gives CASSSSGTSGWQQFF. The genes are TRBV6-5 and TRBJ2-1; 11 bases map to TRBD2. Germline assignment: CDR1 MNHEY and CDR2 SVGAGI. CDR3 length: 15 residues. V shed 4 bases, J shed 11 bases, and the junction held 10 bases outside the gene matches.

V usage is TRBV5-1 and J usage is TRBJ2-5; 8 positions match TRBD2. Germline loops: CDR1 SGHRS, CDR2 YFSETQ. CDR3 size: 15 residues. The V segment lost 0 bases and the J segment 7 bases; nucleotides outside the gene matches: 8. This CDR3 reads CASSLVSGAQGTQYF. The DNA of the CDR3 is TGCGCCAGCAGCTTGGTTAGCGGGGCTCAGGGGACCCAGTACTTC.

The chain couples TRBV3-1 (or the pseudogene TRBV3-2) to TRBJ1-6; TRBD1 matches 9 bases. The CDR3 contains 14 residues. In germline, CDR1 is LGHDT, CDR2 YNNKEL (reference sequence). With 3 bases clipped from V and 9 bases from J, the junction kept 3 bases outside the gene matches. DNA of the CDR3: TGTGCCAGCAGCCAGGACAGGGGCGTTTCACCCCTCCACTTT. This translates into CASSQDRGVSPLHF.

The chain links TRBV19 to TRBJ2-6; weak D call: TRBD2 (5 bases). Trimming cost V 3 bases and J 0 bases, with 9 bases left between them. This CDR3 spans 16 amino acids. Germline lookup yields CDR1 LNHDA and CDR2 SQIVND (reference sequence). The CDR3 spells CASSIGLRSGANVLTF. The CDR3 coding sequence is TGTGCCAGTAGTATCGGACTGCGCTCTGGGGCCAACGTCCTGACTTTC.

The genes are TRBV7-9 and TRBJ1-4; perhaps TRBD1 as D (6 bases). Germline CDR1 is SEHNR and CDR2 is FQNEAQ (reference sequence). V was cut by 1 base and J by 6 bases, with 9 bases left in between. The CDR3 totals 14 residues. CDR3 nucleotides: TGTGCCAGCAGCTTAGTACAGGGATATGAAAAACTGTTTTTT. Its protein is CASSLVQGYEKLFF.

The chain has TRBV7-2 and TRBJ2-1, with 11 bases matching TRBD2. The CDR3 spans 18 residues. Germline trimming cut 3 bases from V and 9 bases from J; bases unmatched to any gene: 16. Looked up from germline, CDR1 is SGHTA and CDR2 is FQGNSA. Written as DNA, the CDR3 is TGTGCCAGCAGCTTCTCACCCCCAATTAGCGGGGGGGCGGGTGAGCAGTTCTTC. Its protein product is CASSFSPPISGGAGEQFF.

This chain uses TRBV4-3 with TRBJ1-6, with TRBD1 matching 7 bases. J gave up 11 bases and V 0 bases, and 7 bases lay outside the gene matches. Germline loops: CDR1 LGHNA, CDR2 YSLEER. The CDR3 is made up of 15 amino acids. CDR3 nucleotides: TGCGCCAGCAGCCAAGATAGACAGGGTCGGCCACCCCTCCACTTT. Protein product: CASSQDRQGRPPLHF.

This clone has ten or more counts. This chain connects TRBV11-2 to TRBJ1-6; 9 bases line up with TRBD1. The J segment lost 5 bases and the V segment lost 4 bases, leaving 9 bases of the junction unmatched. The length of the CDR3 is 17 residues. Looked up from germline, CDR1 is SGHAT and CDR2 is FQNNGV. The CDR3 DNA is TGTGCCAGCAGCTCTCTTGTCGGACAGGGGAATAATTCACCCCTCCACTTT. Its protein product is CASSSLVGQGNNSPLHF.

V and J are TRBV11-2 and TRBJ1-3; 7 bases align to TRBD1. Trimming took 2 bases from V and 0 from J; bases not matched to a gene: 1. CDR1 and CDR2 (germline): SGHAT, FQNNGV. This CDR3 is built from 15 residues. As DNA, the CDR3 is TGTGCCAGCAGCTTATACAGGGGCTCTGGAAACACCATATATTTT. Translating gives CASSLYRGSGNTIYF.